The clone carrying this T cell receptor (beta chain) has more than one count but fewer than ten. The V end lost 1 base, the J end lost 2 bases, and 7 bases lay between the germline ends. This CDR3 comprises 14 residues. Germline V gives CDR1 SGDLS, CDR2 YYNGEE. The data belong to a study of blood T cell repertoires in COVID-19. Assay: immunoSEQ multiplex PCR; the TCRdb copy retains only in-frame clones and omits some. The sample has about 59,000 clones, around 86% seen once; the top ten hold about 26%. This clonotype was sampled from a woman of 80 years or more with active or convalescent COVID-19. This rearrangement joins TRBV9 to TRBJ1-3, with D maybe TRBD1 (6 bases). The material sequenced was peripheral blood. The CDR3 sequence is CASSVTGPGNTIYF. In DNA form, the CDR3 reads TGTGCCAGCAGCGTAACAGGGCCTGGAAACACCATATATTTT.